This T cell receptor beta chain was captured by sequencing in a study of CD8 T cells in ankylosing spondylitis. Broader study findings: Relatively scarce in peripheral blood, disease-linked clones were CD8+. Seemingly distinctive of ankylosing spondylitis blood was a TCR beta motif formed by eight highly homologous variants.

Details on this clonotype: Its target is unknown.

TCRdb reanalysed the 5' RACE reads using MiXCR and keeps one entry per CDR3 protein. The sample holds about 750,000 distinct CDR3 sequences; under 20% are singletons and the top ten take 15% to 20%. The sample comprised blood, either unsorted or a sorted T cell fraction (not recorded which). This receptor was identified in a male donor with ankylosing spondylitis.

The CDR3 sequence is CASSLTLGGFQETQYF. The CDR3 DNA reads as TGTGCCAGCAGCTTGACGCTAGGTGGATTCCAAGAGACCCAGTACTTC. The chain employs TRBV5-6 and TRBJ2-5, with D unclear. V lost 1 base and J lost 1, with 14 bases in between. CDR3 length equals 16 residues. Per germline, CDR1 SGHDT and CDR2 YYEEEE.